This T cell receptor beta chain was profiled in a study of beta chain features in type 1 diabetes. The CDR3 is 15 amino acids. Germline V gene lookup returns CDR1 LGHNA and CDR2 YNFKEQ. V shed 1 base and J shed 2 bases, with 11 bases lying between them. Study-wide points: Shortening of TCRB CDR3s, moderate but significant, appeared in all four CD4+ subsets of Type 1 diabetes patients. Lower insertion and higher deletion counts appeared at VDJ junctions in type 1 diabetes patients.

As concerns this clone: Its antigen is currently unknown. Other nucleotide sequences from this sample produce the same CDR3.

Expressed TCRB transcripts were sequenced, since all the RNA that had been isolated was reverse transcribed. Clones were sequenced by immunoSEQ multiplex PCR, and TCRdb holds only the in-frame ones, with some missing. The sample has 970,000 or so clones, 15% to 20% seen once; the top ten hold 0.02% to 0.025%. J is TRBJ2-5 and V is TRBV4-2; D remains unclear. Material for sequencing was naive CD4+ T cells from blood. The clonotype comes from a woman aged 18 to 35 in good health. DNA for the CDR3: TGTGCCAGCAGCCAAGTGTCAGCGATTCAAGAGACCCAGTACTTC. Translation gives CASSQVSAIQETQYF.